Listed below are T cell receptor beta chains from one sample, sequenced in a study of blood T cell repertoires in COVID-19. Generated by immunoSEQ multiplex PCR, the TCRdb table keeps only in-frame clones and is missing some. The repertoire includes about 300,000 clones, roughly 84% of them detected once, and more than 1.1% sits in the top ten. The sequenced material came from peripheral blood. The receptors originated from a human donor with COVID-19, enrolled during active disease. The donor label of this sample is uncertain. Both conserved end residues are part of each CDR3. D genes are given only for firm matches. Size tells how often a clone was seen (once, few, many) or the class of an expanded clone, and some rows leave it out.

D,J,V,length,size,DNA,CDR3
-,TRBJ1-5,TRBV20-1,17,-,TGCAGTGCTAGTCCCCCCTTATCGACAGCGAGCAATCAGCCCCAGCATTTT,CSASPPLSTASNQPQHF
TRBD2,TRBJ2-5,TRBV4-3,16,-,TGCGCCAGCAGCCAAGGCCCGGGAGGTAGCGCTGGGACCCAGTACTTC,CASSQGPGGSAGTQYF
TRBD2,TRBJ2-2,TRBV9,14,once,TGTGCCAGCAGCGTAAACGGGAGGACCGGGGAGCTGTTTTTT,CASSVNGRTGELFF
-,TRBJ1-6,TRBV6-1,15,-,TGTGCCAGCAGTGAAGGCCGGACTGAAAATTCACCCCTCCACTTT,CASSEGRTENSPLHF
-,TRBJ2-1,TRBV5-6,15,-,TGTGCCAGCACCCGACTAGTGGGCCTCTACAATGAGCAGTTCTTC,CASTRLVGLYNEQFF
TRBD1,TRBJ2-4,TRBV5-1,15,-,TGCGCCAGCAGCTTAAGACAGGGGCAAGGGAACATTCAGTACTTC,CASSLRQGQGNIQYF
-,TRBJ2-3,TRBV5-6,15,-,TGTGCCAGCAGCCCTGGAGGGCGGCGCACAGATACGCAGTATTTT,CASSPGGRRTDTQYF
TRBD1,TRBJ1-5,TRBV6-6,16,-,TGTGCCAGCAGCCTCGGGACAGCCTATAGCAATCAGCCCCAGCATTTT,CASSLGTAYSNQPQHF
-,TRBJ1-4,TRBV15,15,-,TGTGCCACCAGCAGAGATGTGGGGGCAAATGAAAAACTGTTTTTT,CATSRDVGANEKLFF
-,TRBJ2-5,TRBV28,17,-,TGTGCCAGCAGTTGGAGCTTCGCGATTGGAACCCAAGAGACCCAGTACTTC,CASSWSFAIGTQETQYF
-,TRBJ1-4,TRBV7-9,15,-,TGTGCCAGCAGCGCAGCGCAGGGCCCGAATGAAAAACTGTTTTTT,CASSAAQGPNEKLFF
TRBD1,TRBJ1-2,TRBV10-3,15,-,TGTGCCATCAGAAGAGACAGGGGGACTAACTATGGCTACACCTTC,CAIRRDRGTNYGYTF
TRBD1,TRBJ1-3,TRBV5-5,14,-,TGTGCCAGCAGCCCTGGACAGGGAGGGAACACCATATATTTT,CASSPGQGGNTIYF
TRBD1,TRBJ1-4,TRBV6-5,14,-,TGTGCCAGCTCACTCCAGGGGGCTAATGAAAAACTGTTTTTT,CASSLQGANEKLFF
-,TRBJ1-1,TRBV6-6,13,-,TGTGCCAGCAGTCCCCTCGACCACGGGGAGACTTTCTTT,CASSPLDHGETFF
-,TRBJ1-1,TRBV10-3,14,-,TGTGCCATCAGTGGAGTGGGCGCGAACACTGAAGCTTTCTTT,CAISGVGANTEAFF
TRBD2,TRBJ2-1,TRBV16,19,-,TGTGCCAGCAGCCACTCCTTCAATCCGAAGGGAGGGCCTCGGGATGAGCAGTTCTTC,CASSHSFNPKGGPRDEQFF
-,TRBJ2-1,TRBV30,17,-,TGTGCCTGGAGTCTTAGGTTGGAGGGCGGGTCCCCCAATGAGCAGTTCTTC,CAWSLRLEGGSPNEQFF
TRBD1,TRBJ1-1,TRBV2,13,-,TGTGCCAGGGCGGTAGGGGGCGTCACTGAAGCTTTCTTT,CARAVGGVTEAFF
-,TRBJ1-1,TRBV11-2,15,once,TGTGCCAGCAGGGGGCTCGTAGGGGTGAACACTGAAGCTTTCTTT,CASRGLVGVNTEAFF
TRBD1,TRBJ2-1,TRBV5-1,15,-,TGCGCCAGCAGCCGCGGGACAGGGGCCTACAATGAGCAGTTCTTC,CASSRGTGAYNEQFF
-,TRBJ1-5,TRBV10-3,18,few,TGTGCCATCAGTGAGTCGACTTCCTGGGGCAGTAGCAATCAGCCCCAGCATTTT,CAISESTSWGSSNQPQHF
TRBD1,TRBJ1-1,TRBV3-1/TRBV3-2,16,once,TGTGCCAGCAGCCAAGATGTAGGAGGAACAGGGGGGAAAGCTTTCTTT,CASSQDVGGTGGKAFF
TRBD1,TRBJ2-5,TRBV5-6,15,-,TGTGCCAGCAGTCTTACAGGGGGCGAATTAGAGACCCAGTACTTC,CASSLTGGELETQYF
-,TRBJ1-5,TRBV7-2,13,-,TGTGCCAGCAGCCTTACGATCAGTGGGCCCCAGCATTTT,CASSLTISGPQHF
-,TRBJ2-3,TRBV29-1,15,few,TGCAGCGTGACCGACAGTGGGGATGGCACAGATACGCAGTATTTT,CSVTDSGDGTDTQYF
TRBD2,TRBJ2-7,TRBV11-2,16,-,TGTGCCAGCAGCTCTATCACTAGCGGGAGGACCTACGAGCAGTACTTC,CASSSITSGRTYEQYF
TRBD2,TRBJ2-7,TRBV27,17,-,TGTGCCAGCAGTCCCCACGGACTAGCGGCTACATCCTACGAGCAGTACTTC,CASSPHGLAATSYEQYF
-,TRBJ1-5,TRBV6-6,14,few,TGTGCCAGCACCCCTCGTGTTAGCAATCAGCCCCAGCATTTT,CASTPRVSNQPQHF
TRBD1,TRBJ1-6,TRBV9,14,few,TGTGCCAGCAGCGTAGCAGGGGGGAATTCACCCCTCCACTTT,CASSVAGGNSPLHF
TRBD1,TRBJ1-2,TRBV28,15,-,TGTGCCAGCAGTAATACAGGGGGCGGTTGGTACGGCTACACCTTC,CASSNTGGGWYGYTF
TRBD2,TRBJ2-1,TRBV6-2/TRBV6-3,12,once,TGTGCCAGCAGTTACCAAGCGGGAGGGCAGTTCTTC,CASSYQAGGQFF
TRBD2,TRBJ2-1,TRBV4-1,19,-,TGCGCCAGCAGCCAAGTTCTTAGCGGGGGCTCAAGCTCCTACAATGAGCAGTTCTTC,CASSQVLSGGSSSYNEQFF
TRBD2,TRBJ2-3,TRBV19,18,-,TGTGCCAGTAGTATAGGGGGAGGACTAGCGGGAGGCTCAGATACGCAGTATTTT,CASSIGGGLAGGSDTQYF
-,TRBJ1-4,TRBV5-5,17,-,TGTGCCAGCAGCTACCGGGACACCAAAGGGGCTAATGAAAAACTGTTTTTT,CASSYRDTKGANEKLFF
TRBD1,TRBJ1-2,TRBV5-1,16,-,TGCGCCAGCAGCAACCGGGACAGGGGGTTCTACTATGGCTACACCTTC,CASSNRDRGFYYGYTF
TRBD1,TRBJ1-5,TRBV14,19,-,TGTGCCAGCAGCCAATACCGGGACAGGGGGGACTGGCGCAATCAGCCCCAGCATTTT,CASSQYRDRGDWRNQPQHF
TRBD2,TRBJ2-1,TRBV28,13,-,TGTGCCAGCAGTGTAGCGGGATTCAATGAGCAGTTCTTC,CASSVAGFNEQFF
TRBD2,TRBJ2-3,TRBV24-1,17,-,TGTGCCACCAGTGGGGCCCCAGATAGCGGGAGTGCAGATACGCAGTATTTT,CATSGAPDSGSADTQYF
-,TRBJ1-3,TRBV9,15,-,TGTGCCAGCAGCGCACGAACAGGCTCTGGAAACACCATATATTTT,CASSARTGSGNTIYF
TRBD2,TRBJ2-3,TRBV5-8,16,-,TGTGCCAACCCCTTCTCTAGCGGGACAAGCACAGATACGCAGTATTTT,CANPFSSGTSTDTQYF
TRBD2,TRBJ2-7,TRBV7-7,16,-,TGTGCTAGCAGCTGGGGACTAGCGGGAGGAACCGACGAGCAGTACTTC,CASSWGLAGGTDEQYF
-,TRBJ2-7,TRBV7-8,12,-,TGTGCCAGCAGCTTCCCAGGACAGAGAGGTCACTTC,CASSFPGQRGHF
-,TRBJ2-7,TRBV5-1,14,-,TGCGCCAGCAGCTTGGATCCCCCCCAGGGGGAGCAGTACTTC,CASSLDPPQGEQYF
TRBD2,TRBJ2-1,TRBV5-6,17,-,TGTGCCAGCAGTCCCGGACTAGCGACCGCCTCCTACAATGAGCAGTTCTTC,CASSPGLATASYNEQFF
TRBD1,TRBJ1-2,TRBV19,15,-,TGTGCCAGTAGTGAAATGACAGGGTGGCAGAGAGGCTACACCTTC,CASSEMTGWQRGYTF
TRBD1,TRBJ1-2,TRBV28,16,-,TGTGCCAGCACCGGAACAGGGGGAAGGGGTGGGTATGGCTACACCTTC,CASTGTGGRGGYGYTF
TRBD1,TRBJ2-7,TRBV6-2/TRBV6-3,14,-,TGTGCCAGCAGCTCTAGGACAGGGTTCTACGAGCAGTACTTC,CASSSRTGFYEQYF
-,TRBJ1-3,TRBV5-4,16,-,TGTGCCAGCAGCTTGGAACCAACGAGCTCTGGAAACACCATATATTTT,CASSLEPTSSGNTIYF
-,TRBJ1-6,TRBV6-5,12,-,TGTGCCAGCAGTTATCGGAATTCACCCCTCCACTTT,CASSYRNSPLHF
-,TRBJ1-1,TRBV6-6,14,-,TGTGCCAGCAGGCAGGGTGTTAGGAGTCCTGAAGCTTTCTTT,CASRQGVRSPEAFF
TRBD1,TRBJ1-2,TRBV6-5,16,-,TGTGCCAGCAGTTACTCGAAGACAGGGGGAAGCTATGGCTACACCTTC,CASSYSKTGGSYGYTF
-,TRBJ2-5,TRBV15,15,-,TGTGCCACCAGCAGAGATGGACAGTCCCAAGAGACCCAGTACTTC,CATSRDGQSQETQYF
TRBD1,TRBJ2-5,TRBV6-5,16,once,TGTGCCAGCAGTTACTCGACAGGGGCCCACCAAGAGACCCAGTACTTC,CASSYSTGAHQETQYF
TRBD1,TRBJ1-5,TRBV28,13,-,TGTGCCACCCAGACAGGGACGAATCAGCCCCAGCATTTT,CATQTGTNQPQHF
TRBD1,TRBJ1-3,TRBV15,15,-,TGTGCCACCAGCCCCCTCCCAGGGACAGGGAACACCATATATTTT,CATSPLPGTGNTIYF